The 16 T cell receptor beta chains below all came from one sample that was sequenced in a study of blood T cells in healthy people across ages. Combining a sample-barcoded 5' primer with a J-beta primer mix, a second PCR ran for about 7 to 12 cycles. TCRdb re-analysed the 5' RACE reads in MiXCR, keeping a single row per CDR3 protein. The table has 1.2 million to 1.5 million distinct CDR3 sequences, 59% seen once. What was sequenced was blood. The origin of the receptors is a man between 18 and 35 years old in good health.

The chain has TRBV27 and TRBJ2-2; D may be TRBD1 or TRBD2 (5 bases each). V shed 2 bases and J shed 13 bases, with 20 bases lying between them. From germline, CDR1 is MNHEY and CDR2 SMNVEV (reference sequence). This CDR3 is 15 amino acids long. The CDR3 nucleotides read TGTGCCAGCAGTTTAGTGGGGACCCAGGGCCGCGGGCTGTTTTTT. It is translated as CASSLVGTQGRGLFF.

The chain links TRBV5-1 to TRBJ2-2; 7 bases are shared with TRBD1. Unmatched junction bases numbered 17, after V lost 4 bases and J lost 2 bases. The CDR3 length is 19 residues. CDR1 SGHRS and CDR2 YFSETQ come from the germline V gene. The CDR3 DNA follows: TGCGCCAGCAGCGGATACGGGACAGACGAGGGGTATAACACCGGGGAGCTGTTTTTT. Translated, it gives CASSGYGTDEGYNTGELFF.

The rearrangement uses TRBV11-2 and TRBJ2-5; D not resolved. Between the trimmed V and J ends, which lost 3 bases and 5 bases, there was a span of 10 bases. This CDR3 is built from 13 residues. Germline V gene lookup returns CDR1 SGHAT and CDR2 FQNNGV. CDR3 residues: CASSFVVGETQYF. CDR3 nucleotide sequence: TGTGCCAGCAGCTTCGTTGTCGGTGAGACCCAGTACTTC.

This chain connects TRBV20-1 to TRBJ1-2; no clear D. The V end lost 3 bases, the J end lost 8 bases, and 4 bases lay between the germline ends. Per the germline V gene, CDR1 is DFQATT and CDR2 is SNEGSKA (reference sequence). The CDR3 totals 9 residues. The CDR3 DNA reads as TGCAGTGCTAGTCCCGGCTACACCTTC. As protein: CSASPGYTF.

This rearrangement joins TRBV7-2 to TRBJ1-2, with TRBD1 as a possible D gene (6 bases). V was trimmed by 0 bases and J by 12 bases, leaving 23 bases between them. Germline-derived CDR1 and CDR2 are SGHTA and FQGNSA. There are 16 residues in the CDR3. The CDR3 here is CASSLAPVRGLEGHTF. The DNA of the CDR3 is TGTGCCAGCAGCTTAGCGCCGGTCAGGGGCCTAGAGGGCCACACCTTC.

There are a few counts of this clonotype. This chain joins TRBV7-9 and TRBJ1-5; 9 bases agree with TRBD1. J was trimmed by 2 bases and V by 5 bases; bases with no gene match: 4. The CDR3 covers 15 residues. Germline-derived CDR1 and CDR2 are SEHNR and FQNEAQ (reference sequence). CDR3 in DNA: TGTGCCAGCAGCCGGGACAGGGTGGGCAATCAGCCCCAGCATTTT. Residues: CASSRDRVGNQPQHF.

Here the CDR3 DNA reads TGCAGTGCTACTGGAGGGAGTGCCTACGAGCAGTACTTC. Translation gives CSATGGSAYEQYF. The chain uses TRBV20-1 and TRBJ2-5, with a possible D match to TRBD2 (6 bases). The J call is in doubt because the DNA end fits TRBJ2-7 better. The CDR3 totals 13 residues. Germline loops: CDR1 DFQATT, CDR2 SNEGSKA (reference sequence).

The chain recombines TRBV4-1 with TRBJ2-2, with D possibly matching TRBD2 (6 bases). The V and J ends lost 1 base and 4 bases respectively, with 10 bases between them. The CDR3 covers 15 residues. Germline loops: CDR1 MGHRA, CDR2 YSYEKL. The CDR3: CASSQGSGFTGELFF. As DNA, the CDR3 is TGCGCCAGCAGCCAAGGTAGCGGATTCACCGGGGAGCTGTTTTTT.

The rearrangement joins TRBV7-9 to TRBJ1-1; D remains ambiguous. Germline V gene sequence: CDR1 SEHNR, CDR2 FQNEAQ (reference sequence). The V and J ends lost 5 bases and 4 bases respectively, with 11 bases between them. CDR3 length equals 13 residues. In nucleotides, the CDR3 is TGTGCCAGCAGCCCCCAGCCGAGCACTGAAGCTTTCTTT. Translation gives CASSPQPSTEAFF. The whole variable domain, remainder taken from reference TRBV7-9 and TRBJ1-1, is DTGVSQNPRHKITKRGQNVTFRCDPISEHNRLYWYRQTLGQGPEFLTYFQNEAQLEKSRLLSDRFSAERPKGSFSTLEIQRTEQGDSAMYLCASSPQPSTEAFFGQGTRLTVV.

The chain recombines TRBV27 with TRBJ1-2; D is unresolved. V was clipped by 5 bases and J by 8 bases, with 15 bases between them. The CDR3 is 13 amino acids. Germline CDR1 and CDR2: MNHEY and SMNVEV (reference sequence). CDR3 in amino acids: CASSLSPTNGYTF. The CDR3 nucleotides read TGTGCCAGCAGTCTTAGTCCGACGAACGGCTACACCTTC.

The gene calls are TRBV7-9 and TRBJ2-5; D is unresolved. The germline V gene has CDR1 SEHNR and CDR2 FQNEAQ (reference sequence). Trimming took 5 bases from V and 9 from J, leaving 16 bases between them. The CDR3 contains 13 residues. The CDR3 sequence is CASSPPERSAQYF. DNA for the CDR3: TGTGCCAGCAGCCCCCCCGAGCGATCGGCCCAGTACTTC.

The gene calls are TRBV9 and TRBJ2-5, with a tentative D call TRBD2 (6 bases). With the DNA end fitting TRBJ2-7 better, the J assignment may be wrong. Germline V lookup: CDR1 SGDLS, CDR2 YYNGEE. This CDR3 has 16 amino acids. The CDR3 here is CASSPPGEFVPYEQYF. The CDR3 bases are TGTGCCAGCAGCCCCCCGGGGGAGTTCGTACCCTACGAGCAGTACTTC.

This clonotype occurred once. The rearrangement uses TRBV7-9 and TRBJ2-3; unclear D gene. V was cut by 3 bases and J by 6 bases, with 7 bases left in between. The CDR3 extends over 12 amino acids. The germline V gene encodes CDR1 SEHNR and CDR2 FQNEAQ (reference sequence). CDR3: CASSLIVDTQYF. The CDR3 region has the DNA TGTGCCAGCAGCTTGATAGTTGATACGCAGTATTTT.

The V gene is TRBV10-3, the J gene TRBJ2-2; perhaps TRBD2 as D (6 bases). The CDR3 covers 18 residues. Germline-derived CDR1 and CDR2 are ENHRY and SYGVKD. V lost 0 bases, J lost 1 base, and 15 bases lay in between. This CDR3 reads CAISESRLGIGNTGELFF. In DNA form, the CDR3 reads TGTGCCATCAGTGAGTCGAGACTAGGGATCGGGAACACCGGGGAGCTGTTTTTT.

This clonotype was seen a few times. The chain combines TRBV20-1 with TRBJ2-7; D possibly corresponds to TRBD2 (6 bases). Germline CDR1 DFQATT, CDR2 SNEGSKA (reference sequence). The CDR3 loop spans 14 amino acids. Trimming removed 0 bases at V and 4 bases at J, with 13 bases between. CDR3 loop: CSARDPSGAYEQYF. The CDR3, as DNA: TGCAGTGCTAGAGATCCGTCGGGAGCTTACGAGCAGTACTTC.

The chain is built from TRBV9 and TRBJ1-2; 11 bases are shared with TRBD1. This CDR3 has 16 amino acids. CDR1 and CDR2 (germline): SGDLS, YYNGEE. V lost 4 bases to trimming and J lost 2 bases; unmatched junction nucleotides: 7. The CDR3 DNA reads TGTGCCAGCAGCCCTGGGACAGGGGGTACAAACTATGGCTACACCTTC. Its protein product is CASSPGTGGTNYGYTF.